A selection of T cell receptor beta chains follows, all from one sample in a study of blood T cells in healthy people across ages. TCRdb re-derived calls from the 5' RACE reads in MiXCR, one entry per CDR3 protein. The repertoire holds hundreds of thousands of distinct CDR3 sequences, 49% seen once, with under 35% in the top ten. The sequenced sample consisted of blood. All receptors come from a woman aged 60 to 75 in good health. Each CDR3 is given with its conserved first and last residue. Each record gives: CDR3 DNA, CDR3 protein, V gene, clone size, D gene, J gene. A D gene is named only where the DNA matches it firmly. Expanded clones are given a class, and other clones once, few, many or no size at all.

DNA: TGCAGTGCTAGAGAGGGTTGGACAGATACGCAGTATTTT
CDR3: CSAREGWTDTQYF
V: TRBV20-1
size: few
D: .
J: TRBJ2-3

DNA: TGTGCCAGCGGCCCCCCGGCGGACTACGAGCAGTACTTC
CDR3: CASGPPADYEQYF
V: TRBV7-2
size: .
D: .
J: TRBJ2-7

DNA: TGTACCAGCAGCATGGACAGGGATTACTACGAGCAGTACTTC
CDR3: CTSSMDRDYYEQYF
V: TRBV5-6
size: .
D: TRBD1
J: TRBJ2-7

DNA: TGTGCCAGCAGTTCCCTCCATCGGGTGAGCTCTGGAAACACCATATATTTT
CDR3: CASSSLHRVSSGNTIYF
V: TRBV11-3
size: .
D: .
J: TRBJ1-3

DNA: TGTGCCAGCAGCGTTCAGGAGCTGGTCGGGGAGCTGTTTTTT
CDR3: CASSVQELVGELFF
V: TRBV6-2/TRBV6-3
size: .
D: .
J: TRBJ2-2

DNA: TGTGCCAGCAGTGACAGTTTCCTCTATGGCTACACCTTC
CDR3: CASSDSFLYGYTF
V: TRBV6-1
size: .
D: .
J: TRBJ1-2

DNA: TGTGCCAGCAGTTCCCACACCCCCGATTTCATTAGCGGGGACCGTACAAGGGAGATTCAGTACTTC
CDR3: CASSSHTPDFISGDRTREIQYF
V: TRBV6-2/TRBV6-3
size: .
D: TRBD2
J: TRBJ2-4

DNA: TGCAGTGCGCGGGACAGGTGGAACTATGGCTACACCTTC
CDR3: CSARDRWNYGYTF
V: TRBV20-1
size: .
D: TRBD1
J: TRBJ1-2

DNA: TGTGTCACCAGTGGGGTGGACAGCAATCAGCCCCAGCATTTT
CDR3: CVTSGVDSNQPQHF
V: TRBV24-1
size: .
D: .
J: TRBJ1-5

DNA: TGTGCCAGCAGTTGGAGGGAGACCCAGTACTTC
CDR3: CASSWRETQYF
V: TRBV28
size: .
D: .
J: TRBJ2-5

DNA: TGTGCCAGCAGCCTAGCGGGACTAGCGGGAAACATTCAGTACTTC
CDR3: CASSLAGLAGNIQYF
V: TRBV3-1
size: .
D: TRBD2
J: TRBJ2-4

DNA: TGTGCCAGCAGCCGCTCCGGGGGGAGCTCCTACGAGCAGTACTTC
CDR3: CASSRSGGSSYEQYF
V: TRBV7-2
size: .
D: TRBD2
J: TRBJ2-7

DNA: TGTGCTAGTGGACTAGCATCCTACAATGAGCAGTTCTTC
CDR3: CASGLASYNEQFF
V: TRBV12-5
size: .
D: .
J: TRBJ2-1

DNA: TGTGCCAGCAGTTACTCGGGGACAGGGGTCACTGAAGCTTTCTTT
CDR3: CASSYSGTGVTEAFF
V: TRBV6-5
size: .
D: TRBD1
J: TRBJ1-1

DNA: TGTGCCAGCAGCTTAGCGGGGGGGCTGGGGACACGAGAGACCCAGTACTTC
CDR3: CASSLAGGLGTRETQYF
V: TRBV5-6
size: .
D: TRBD2
J: TRBJ2-5

DNA: TGTGCCAGCAGTTTTGACAAGACCTACGAGCAGTACTTC
CDR3: CASSFDKTYEQYF
V: TRBV6-6
size: .
D: .
J: TRBJ2-7

DNA: TGCAGTGCTAGAGGGTGGAGGGCTCTCGGAGACGAGCAGTACTTC
CDR3: CSARGWRALGDEQYF
V: TRBV20-1
size: .
D: .
J: TRBJ2-7

DNA: TGCAGCGTTGTCAGGCCAGGCCGGGCAGATACGCAGTATTTT
CDR3: CSVVRPGRADTQYF
V: TRBV29-1
size: few
D: .
J: TRBJ2-3

DNA: TGTGCCAGCAGCCCACCCCCAGGACTATACGAGCAGTACTTC
CDR3: CASSPPPGLYEQYF
V: TRBV7-2
size: few
D: .
J: TRBJ2-7

DNA: TGTGCCAGTTCGGACGGCCCCAATCAGCCCCAGCATTTT
CDR3: CASSDGPNQPQHF
V: TRBV18
size: .
D: .
J: TRBJ1-5

DNA: TGTGCCAGCAGCCAAGATCGGGCCCGGGGGAATGAGCAGTTCTTC
CDR3: CASSQDRARGNEQFF
V: TRBV4-2
size: .
D: .
J: TRBJ2-1

DNA: TGTGCCAGCAGCGAGGGACAGGGTCGTGAAAAACTGTTTTTT
CDR3: CASSEGQGREKLFF
V: TRBV28
size: .
D: TRBD1
J: TRBJ1-4

DNA: TGCGCCAGCAGCTTGTCAGGGGCCGGGGCCAACGTCCTGACTTTC
CDR3: CASSLSGAGANVLTF
V: TRBV5-1
size: many
D: .
J: TRBJ2-6

DNA: TGTGCCAGCAGCCCAACAGGGGGCCCTATCTATGGCTACACCTTC
CDR3: CASSPTGGPIYGYTF
V: TRBV3-1
size: few
D: TRBD1
J: TRBJ1-2

DNA: TGTGCCAGCAGTTACAATCTGCGGACTAGCGGCTCTTTAAACTCCTACAATGAGCAGTTCTTC
CDR3: CASSYNLRTSGSLNSYNEQFF
V: TRBV6-2/TRBV6-3
size: few
D: TRBD2
J: TRBJ2-1

DNA: TGCAGTGCGAGAGACACGGGGAGCTCCTACAATGAGCAGTTCTTC
CDR3: CSARDTGSSYNEQFF
V: TRBV20-1
size: once
D: .
J: TRBJ2-1

DNA: TGTGCCACCAGCAGAGAGAAGGCTCTGGACCGCGGTCACTACGAGCAGTACTTC
CDR3: CATSREKALDRGHYEQYF
V: TRBV15
size: .
D: .
J: TRBJ2-7

DNA: TGTGCCAGCAGCTTTCGTCTGACCCCAGGGGGGGCCCAGTACTTC
CDR3: CASSFRLTPGGAQYF
V: TRBV7-2
size: .
D: .
J: TRBJ2-5

DNA: TGTGCCAGCAGCCAAGAACAGGAAGATGTAGCTTTCTTT
CDR3: CASSQEQEDVAFF
V: TRBV4-2
size: .
D: .
J: TRBJ1-1

DNA: TGTGCCACCAGAGACAGTTACAATGAGCAGTACTTC
CDR3: CATRDSYNEQYF
V: TRBV24-1
size: .
D: .
J: TRBJ2-7

DNA: TGTGCCACCAGCAGACCAGCGGGCATAACGGATACGCAGTATTTT
CDR3: CATSRPAGITDTQYF
V: TRBV15
size: .
D: .
J: TRBJ2-3

DNA: TGTGCCAGCAGCCGCCTCGTAAATAACTACGAGCAGTACTTC
CDR3: CASSRLVNNYEQYF
V: TRBV7-2
size: .
D: .
J: TRBJ2-7

DNA: TGTGCCAGCAGTGAATATGCCCGGGAGACCCAGTACTTC
CDR3: CASSEYARETQYF
V: TRBV25-1
size: .
D: .
J: TRBJ2-5

DNA: TGCAGTGGCCTTTCCAGGGTAGAATATGGCTACACCTTC
CDR3: CSGLSRVEYGYTF
V: TRBV20-1
size: .
D: .
J: TRBJ1-2

DNA: TGTGCCAGCAGCTTACATCCGAACTCCTACGAGCAGTACTTC
CDR3: CASSLHPNSYEQYF
V: TRBV7-2
size: many
D: .
J: TRBJ2-7

DNA: TGTGCCAGCAGCTTAAGAATGTCGAGACAGAGAAATGAAAAACTGTTTTTT
CDR3: CASSLRMSRQRNEKLFF
V: TRBV7-2
size: few
D: .
J: TRBJ1-4

DNA: TGCAGCGTTGAGCTAGCGGTGGATGAGCAGTTCTTC
CDR3: CSVELAVDEQFF
V: TRBV29-1
size: many
D: TRBD2
J: TRBJ2-1

DNA: TGTGCCAGCAGAAGCCTAGCGGGAGGCTCCTACGAGCAGTACTTC
CDR3: CASRSLAGGSYEQYF
V: TRBV6-6
size: few
D: TRBD2
J: TRBJ2-7

DNA: TGTGCCAGCTCCCCCGACCGAGGACACGAGCAGTTCTTC
CDR3: CASSPDRGHEQFF
V: TRBV12-3/TRBV12-4
size: .
D: .
J: TRBJ2-1

DNA: TGCGCCAGCAGCGCGACTAGCGGGGCCTACAATGAGCAGTACTTC
CDR3: CASSATSGAYNEQYF
V: TRBV5-1
size: .
D: TRBD2
J: TRBJ2-7

DNA: TGCGCCAGCACCCCGGGAGGACAGAGCCAAGAGACCCAGTACTTC
CDR3: CASTPGGQSQETQYF
V: TRBV5-1
size: once
D: .
J: TRBJ2-5

DNA: TGTGCCAGCAGCTTCGGAACAGGTTCAGCTGTAGAAAAACTGTTTTTT
CDR3: CASSFGTGSAVEKLFF
V: TRBV7-2
size: once
D: .
J: TRBJ1-4

DNA: TGTGCCATCAGTGACAGGGGTCGTGAAAAACTGTTTTTT
CDR3: CAISDRGREKLFF
V: TRBV10-3
size: .
D: .
J: TRBJ1-4

DNA: TGCGCCAGCAGCTTGGGTCTTACGCCTTATGGAAACACCATATATTTT
CDR3: CASSLGLTPYGNTIYF
V: TRBV5-1
size: .
D: .
J: TRBJ1-3

DNA: TGCAGTGCGTGGACTAGCGGGAGTTTGGATACGCAGTATTTT
CDR3: CSAWTSGSLDTQYF
V: TRBV20-1
size: .
D: TRBD2
J: TRBJ2-3

DNA: TGTGCCAGCAGTTCCCCCGGGGGCATAGAGCAGTTCTTC
CDR3: CASSSPGGIEQFF
V: TRBV28
size: .
D: .
J: TRBJ2-1

DNA: TGCGCCAGCAGCCTACTAGGGACGGCGAACACTGAAGCTTTCTTT
CDR3: CASSLLGTANTEAFF
V: TRBV5-1
size: .
D: .
J: TRBJ1-1

DNA: TGTGCCAGCAGCGCCCAACTAGCGGGAGCCTACAATGAGCAGTTCTTC
CDR3: CASSAQLAGAYNEQFF
V: TRBV9
size: .
D: TRBD2
J: TRBJ2-1

DNA: TGTGCCAGCAGGGGACAGGTCAACACTGAAGCTTTCTTT
CDR3: CASRGQVNTEAFF
V: TRBV2
size: .
D: TRBD1
J: TRBJ1-1